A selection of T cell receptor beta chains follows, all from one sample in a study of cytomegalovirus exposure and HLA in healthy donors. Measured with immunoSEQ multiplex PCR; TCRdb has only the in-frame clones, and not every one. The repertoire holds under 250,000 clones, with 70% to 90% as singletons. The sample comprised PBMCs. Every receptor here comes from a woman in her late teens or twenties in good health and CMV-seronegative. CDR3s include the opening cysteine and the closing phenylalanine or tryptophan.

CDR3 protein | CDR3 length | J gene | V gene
CASSGTGFYGYTF | 13 | TRBJ1-2 | TRBV6-5
CASSSTPGTQYF | 12 | TRBJ2-3 | TRBV5-1
CASSPTGLANYGYTF | 15 | TRBJ1-2 | TRBV4-1
CASSLSRDEAFF | 12 | TRBJ1-1 | TRBV28
CASSFTGTNTGELFF | 15 | TRBJ2-2 | TRBV11-3
CASSPPGRANEQYF | 14 | TRBJ2-7 | TRBV5-4
CASSSTGHGGDEAFF | 15 | TRBJ1-1 | TRBV5-1
CAISESKGARFNEQFF | 16 | TRBJ2-1 | TRBV10-3
CASSPGHGGELFF | 13 | TRBJ2-2 | TRBV14
CASSLFLWGPKGHTGELFF | 19 | TRBJ2-2 | TRBV7-9
CASSFGTGGNTEAFF | 15 | TRBJ1-1 | TRBV5-1
CASSEGRGSSYEQYF | 15 | TRBJ2-7 | TRBV2
CASSYGTGGSEQYF | 14 | TRBJ2-7 | TRBV7-9
CASRGQGSYEQYF | 13 | TRBJ2-7 | TRBV11-1
CASSYQGSNQPQHF | 14 | TRBJ1-5 | TRBV2
CASSQEPGLVYNEQFF | 16 | TRBJ2-1 | TRBV4-2
CASSQGQGAREKLFF | 15 | TRBJ1-4 | TRBV4-1
CASSLAQGGDGYTF | 14 | TRBJ1-2 | TRBV5-1
CASATGRTDTQYF | 13 | TRBJ2-3 | TRBV6-5
CASSPQNTWGNIQYF | 15 | TRBJ2-4 | TRBV27
CASSISASGAYEQYF | 15 | TRBJ2-7 | TRBV19
CASSPSRVQGAFF | 13 | TRBJ1-1 | TRBV5-1
CASSRRDRGNSPLHF | 15 | TRBJ1-6 | TRBV6-5
CASSLWGGTANTGELFF | 17 | TRBJ2-2 | TRBV28
CASSSSPGHLVEAFF | 15 | TRBJ1-1 | TRBV5-6
CASSTGDSRFYEQYF | 15 | TRBJ2-7 | TRBV19
CAWGGLKGRDGYTF | 14 | TRBJ1-2 | TRBV30
CASSSLQGVHYGYTF | 15 | TRBJ1-2 | TRBV28
CASRARRESYEQYF | 14 | TRBJ2-7 | TRBV7-6
CASSFSLTSDRFYNEQFF | 18 | TRBJ2-1 | TRBV5-1
CASSRKQGPGANVLTF | 16 | TRBJ2-6 | TRBV2
CASSYSRGHGYTF | 13 | TRBJ1-2 | TRBV6-5